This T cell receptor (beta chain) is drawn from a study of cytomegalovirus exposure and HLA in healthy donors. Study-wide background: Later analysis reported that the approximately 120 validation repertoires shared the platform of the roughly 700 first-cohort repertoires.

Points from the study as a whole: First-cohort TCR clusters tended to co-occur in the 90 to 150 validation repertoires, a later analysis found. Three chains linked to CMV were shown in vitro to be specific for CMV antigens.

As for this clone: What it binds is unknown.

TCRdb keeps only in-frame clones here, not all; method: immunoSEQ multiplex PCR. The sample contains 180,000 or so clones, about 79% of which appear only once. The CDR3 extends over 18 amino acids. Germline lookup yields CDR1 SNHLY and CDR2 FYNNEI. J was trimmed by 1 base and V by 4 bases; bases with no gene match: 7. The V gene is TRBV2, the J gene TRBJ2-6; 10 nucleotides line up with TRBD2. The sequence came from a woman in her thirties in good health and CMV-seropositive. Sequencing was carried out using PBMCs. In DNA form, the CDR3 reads TGTGCCAGCAGTGCCCGGCTAGCGGGAGATTCTGGGGCCAACGTCCTGACTTTC. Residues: CASSARLAGDSGANVLTF.